The 28 T cell receptor beta chains in this list originate from one sample, sequenced in a study of T-cell memory formation after mild COVID-19. TCRdb ran MiXCR on the 5' RACE reads and lists one entry per CDR3 protein. The sample yields 450,000 to 700,000 distinct CDR3 sequences, more than 15% seen once. Sequencing was performed on PBMCs or a T cell subset sorted from them (not recorded which). The origin of the receptors is an adult woman who had mild COVID-19 (a few samples of this study predate the infection). Cell type and time point are not known.

There are a few counts of this clonotype. The rearrangement joins TRBV6-2 or TRBV6-3 to TRBJ2-5; maybe TRBD1 (6 bases). The CDR3 has 18 amino acids. V was cut by 6 bases and J by 1 base, with 24 bases left in between. Germline V gene data show CDR1 as MNHEY and CDR2 as SVGEGT. The CDR3 DNA reads as TGTGCCAGCAGGCTATTCCCGAGTTTTGGACAGAGCCAAGAGACCCAGTACTTC. Its protein product is CASRLFPSFGQSQETQYF.

Only a few counts were recorded for this clonotype. The chain carries TRBV2 and TRBJ2-2; D is unclear. This CDR3 comprises 13 residues. CDR1 is SNHLY and CDR2 is FYNNEI in the germline V gene. Trimming removed 4 bases from V and 3 bases from J, with 6 bases in between. CDR3 in amino acids: CASSGSYTGELFF. In DNA, the CDR3 is TGTGCCAGCAGTGGGTCCTACACCGGGGAGCTGTTTTTT.

The chain couples TRBV7-3 to TRBJ1-1; D gene ambiguous. Germline assignment: CDR1 SGHTA and CDR2 FQGTGA. The CDR3 is 14 amino acids. V gave up 2 bases and J gave up 5 bases, with 12 bases separating them. DNA of the CDR3: TGTGCCAGCAGCTTAGATCCGGGGAGGACTGAAGCTTTCTTT. Residues: CASSLDPGRTEAFF. Looking up the rest from reference TRBV7-3 and TRBJ1-1 gives the full variable domain: GAGVSQTPSNKVTEKGKYVELRCDPISGHTALYWYRQSLGQGPEFLIYFQGTGAADDSGLPNDRFFAVRPEGSVSTLKIQRTERGDSAVYLCASSLDPGRTEAFFGQGTRLTVV.

The DNA for the CDR3 is TGTGCCAGCAGCCCCCGGACGAGCCTAAATTCACCCCTCCACTTT. It specifies CASSPRTSLNSPLHF. The chain is built from TRBV9 and TRBJ1-6; D is ambiguous. The CDR3 covers 15 residues. Germline-derived CDR1 and CDR2 are SGDLS and YYNGEE. V lost 4 bases to trimming and J lost 7 bases, with 15 bases between them.

The chain is built from TRBV7-6 and TRBJ1-1; D remains unclear. The CDR3 is made up of 15 amino acids. CDR1 and CDR2 (germline): SGHVS, FNYEAQ. The V end was cut by 1 base, the J end by 1 base, with 10 bases between. The CDR3 sequence: CASSLGAGWNTEAFF. The CDR3 region has the DNA TGTGCCAGCAGCTTAGGAGCAGGATGGAACACTGAAGCTTTCTTT.

The V and J genes are TRBV5-4 and TRBJ1-6, with D unclear. V gave up 2 bases and J gave up 7 bases, with 10 bases separating them. CDR1 is SGHNT, CDR2 YYREEE, per germline (reference sequence). CDR3 length: 14 amino acids. CDR3 DNA: TGTGCCAGCAGCTTCCTGGATAGAAATTCACCCCTCCACTTT. Translating gives CASSFLDRNSPLHF.

This chain links TRBV19 with TRBJ2-7; TRBD1 agrees at 12 bases. The CDR3 spans 14 residues. V trimming: 6 bases; J trimming: 5 bases; junction bases outside the gene matches: 5. Germline V gives CDR1 LNHDA, CDR2 SQIVND (reference sequence). CDR3 bases: TGTGCCAGTAGATCCGGGACAGGGGGCGACGAGCAGTACTTC. Translation: CASRSGTGGDEQYF.

This chain joins TRBV7-9 and TRBJ2-1, with 7 nucleotides matching TRBD1. J gave up 3 bases and V 5 bases, and 7 bases lay outside the gene matches. The CDR3 is made up of 15 amino acids. In germline, CDR1 is SEHNR, CDR2 FQNEAQ (reference sequence). In DNA form, the CDR3 reads TGTGCCAGCAGCCCGACAGGGACCGTCTACAATGAGCAGTTCTTC. As protein: CASSPTGTVYNEQFF. Looking up the rest from reference TRBV7-9 and TRBJ2-1 gives the full variable domain: DTGVSQNPRHKITKRGQNVTFRCDPISEHNRLYWYRQTLGQGPEFLTYFQNEAQLEKSRLLSDRFSAERPKGSFSTLEIQRTEQGDSAMYLCASSPTGTVYNEQFFGPGTRLTVL.

This clonotype was observed a few times. The V call is TRBV16, the J call TRBJ2-7, with TRBD1 identical over 10 bases. The CDR3 extends over 16 amino acids. Trimming removed 0 bases from V and 6 bases from J; junction bases left unmatched: 8. Germline CDR1 and CDR2: KGHSY and FQNENV. The CDR3 nucleotides read TGTGCCAGCAGCCAATCGTTTGGACAGGGGGGCAGCGAGCAGTACTTC. This codes for CASSQSFGQGGSEQYF.

The chain recombines TRBV18 with TRBJ2-7; D is perhaps TRBD1 or TRBD2 (5 bases each). The CDR3 contains 15 residues. The V end lost 2 bases, the J end lost 4 bases, and 15 bases lay between the germline ends. Germline V gives CDR1 KGHSH, CDR2 LQKENI. CDR3 residues: CASSPVGTETYEQYF. For the CDR3, the DNA is TGTGCCAGCTCACCAGTCGGGACGGAGACTTACGAGCAGTACTTC.

This clonotype was recorded a few times. The rearrangement uses TRBV18 and TRBJ2-7; tentatively, D is TRBD1 (6 bases). V was shortened by 6 bases and J by 7 bases, with 19 bases between the two germline ends. CDR1 KGHSH and CDR2 LQKENI come from the germline V gene. The CDR3 has 14 residues. The CDR3 coding sequence is TGTGCCAGCTCTCCGTGGACAGACCGTAGGGAGCAGTACTTC. Protein sequence: CASSPWTDRREQYF. Supplemented by reference TRBV18 and TRBJ2-7, the full variable domain reads NAGVMQNPRHLVRRRGQEARLRCSPMKGHSHVYWYRQLPEEGLKFMVYLQKENIIDESGMPKERFSAEFPKEGPSILRIQQVVRGDSAAYFCASSPWTDRREQYFGPGTRLTVT.

This clonotype was detected only a few times. The rearrangement joins TRBV29-1 to TRBJ2-3, with 12 positions matching TRBD2. The J segment lost 5 bases and the V segment lost 1 base, leaving 4 bases of the junction unmatched. CDR1 and CDR2 from the germline V gene are SQVTM and ANQGSEA. The CDR3 loop spans 15 amino acids. CDR3 sequence: CSVEVPSGRGDTQYF. The CDR3 nucleotides read TGCAGCGTTGAAGTGCCTAGCGGGAGGGGAGATACGCAGTATTTT.

The chain has TRBV3-1 and TRBJ1-1; D uncertain. The CDR3 runs to 16 residues. The germline gives CDR1 LGHDT, CDR2 YNNKEL (reference sequence). Deletions cut 1 base from V and 1 base from J, with 13 bases between. This CDR3 is CASSQGQVRGNTEAFF. The DNA for the CDR3 is TGTGCCAGCAGCCAAGGGCAGGTTCGAGGGAACACTGAAGCTTTCTTT.

This clonotype was picked up a small number of times. This rearrangement joins TRBV12-3 or TRBV12-4 to TRBJ2-1, with 7 bases that match TRBD1. V shed 10 bases, J shed 2 bases, and the junction held 14 bases outside the gene matches. The CDR3 sequence is 16 residues long. CDR3 protein: CATHKFRDRPYNEQFF. The CDR3 bases are TGTGCCACCCATAAGTTCCGGGACAGACCCTACAATGAGCAGTTCTTC.

The chain combines TRBV7-9 with TRBJ2-5; D is perhaps TRBD2 (6 bases). Germline V gene sequence: CDR1 SEHNR, CDR2 FQNEAQ (reference sequence). Trimming removed 4 bases at V and 2 bases at J, with 14 bases between. This CDR3 contains 15 residues. This CDR3 is CASSSPGGYQETQYF. The CDR3 DNA sequence: TGTGCCAGCAGCTCCCCAGGAGGGTATCAAGAGACCCAGTACTTC.

The chain links TRBV30 to TRBJ2-1; the D is unclear. CDR1 is GTSNPN, CDR2 SVGIG, per germline (reference sequence). The length of the CDR3 is 14 residues. V was pared by 4 bases and J by 9 bases, with 19 bases between. In nucleotides, the CDR3 is TGTGCCTGGACGCCCATAGGAGCGATTGGTGAGCAGTTCTTC. This sequence encodes CAWTPIGAIGEQFF.

The chain's CDR3 is CATSDLTDYPDTQYF. CDR3 nucleotide sequence: TGTGCCACCAGTGATTTAACCGACTATCCAGATACGCAGTATTTT. The chain uses TRBV24-1 and TRBJ2-3; tentative D call: TRBD2 (5 bases). V was trimmed by 1 base and J by 4 bases, leaving 11 bases between them. The CDR3 covers 15 residues. Germline values: CDR1 KGHDR, CDR2 SFDVKD.

The chain recombines TRBV6-5 with TRBJ2-3; no clear D. Looked up from germline, CDR1 is MNHEY and CDR2 is SVGAGI. CDR3 length: 14 residues. Trimming cost V 4 bases and J 1 base, with 9 bases left between them. The CDR3: CASSSRGRTDTQYF. CDR3 in DNA: TGTGCCAGCAGTTCCCGCGGTCGCACAGATACGCAGTATTTT.

V usage is TRBV3-1 and J usage is TRBJ2-7; D gene unclear. V shed 4 bases and J shed 3 bases, with 16 bases lying between them. CDR1 LGHDT and CDR2 YNNKEL come from the germline V gene (reference sequence). The CDR3 extends over 15 amino acids. The DNA for the CDR3 is TGTGCCAGCAGCCCCCGGTGGCGGAGATTCTACGAGCAGTACTTC. This gives the protein CASSPRWRRFYEQYF.

This clonotype turned up a few times. The rearrangement joins TRBV9 to TRBJ2-3, with 9 bases identical to TRBD1. The CDR3 sequence is 16 residues long. With V trimmed by 3 bases and J by 4 bases, 9 bases remained unmatched. Germline CDR1 SGDLS, CDR2 YYNGEE. CDR3 sequence (DNA): TGTGCCAGCAGCGCTCACAGGGGGCTCTCCGCAGATACGCAGTATTTT. It encodes CASSAHRGLSADTQYF.

This clonotype was detected ten times or more. The chain is built from TRBV7-2 and TRBJ2-5, with unresolved D. V was trimmed by 0 bases and J by 2 bases, leaving 4 bases between them. This CDR3 comprises 13 residues. Germline assignment: CDR1 SGHTA and CDR2 FQGNSA. CDR3 bases: TGTGCCAGCAGCTTAGCCTGGCAAGAGACCCAGTACTTC. The encoded protein is CASSLAWQETQYF.

This clonotype occurred a few times. This chain connects TRBV7-9 to TRBJ2-1, with 9 nucleotides matching TRBD2. The J segment lost 7 bases and the V segment lost 1 base, leaving 5 bases of the junction unmatched. Germline V gene sequence: CDR1 SEHNR, CDR2 FQNEAQ (reference sequence). The CDR3 is 15 amino acids. CDR3: CASSLEAGGGNEQFF. CDR3 DNA sequence: TGTGCCAGCAGCTTAGAGGCGGGAGGGGGTAATGAGCAGTTCTTC. Filled out from reference TRBV7-9 and TRBJ2-1, the complete variable domain reads DTGVSQNPRHKITKRGQNVTFRCDPISEHNRLYWYRQTLGQGPEFLTYFQNEAQLEKSRLLSDRFSAERPKGSFSTLEIQRTEQGDSAMYLCASSLEAGGGNEQFFGPGTRLTVL.

This clonotype was detected a few times. This chain connects TRBV7-9 to TRBJ1-4; D is uncertain. V lost 4 bases to trimming and J lost 7 bases, with 10 bases between them. Per the germline V gene, CDR1 is SEHNR and CDR2 is FQNEAQ (reference sequence). This CDR3 has 13 amino acids. The CDR3 is CASSSPGGEKLFF. The CDR3 DNA reads TGTGCCAGCAGCTCTCCGGGCGGTGAAAAACTGTTTTTT.

This clonotype was detected a few times. The rearrangement joins TRBV12-3 or TRBV12-4 to TRBJ1-2; 8 bases agree with TRBD1. CDR3 size: 14 residues. V shed 3 bases, J shed 7 bases, and the junction held 7 bases outside the gene matches. The CDR3 region is CASSFQQGAGGYTF. The CDR3 DNA reads as TGTGCCAGCAGTTTCCAGCAGGGGGCGGGTGGCTACACCTTC.

The table lists this clonotype with a few counts. J is TRBJ2-5 and V is TRBV2, with TRBD2 as a possible D gene (7 bases). Germline V CDR1 and CDR2: SNHLY, FYNNEI. Trimming pared 5 bases from V and 2 bases from J, leaving 30 bases between. CDR3 length: 20 residues. The CDR3 coding sequence is TGTGCCAGCAGTCACGACTTATTAGGGGGACTATGGCCCCCACAAGAGACCCAGTACTTC. This sequence encodes CASSHDLLGGLWPPQETQYF.

This clonotype was seen a handful of times. The rearrangement uses TRBV18 and TRBJ2-3, with D tentatively TRBD1 (5 bases). Germline CDR1 and CDR2: KGHSH and LQKENI. Trimming removed 5 bases from V and 4 bases from J, with 10 bases in between. CDR3 length equals 13 residues. The DNA for the CDR3 is TGTGCCAGCTCAGACAGAATCTCAGATACGCAGTATTTT. Translated, it gives CASSDRISDTQYF. The entire variable domain, with the rest obtained from reference TRBV18 and TRBJ2-3, is as follows: NAGVMQNPRHLVRRRGQEARLRCSPMKGHSHVYWYRQLPEEGLKFMVYLQKENIIDESGMPKERFSAEFPKEGPSILRIQQVVRGDSAAYFCASSDRISDTQYFGPGTRLTVL.

This clonotype was seen more than once but under ten times. This chain connects TRBV15 to TRBJ1-3, with D perhaps matching TRBD1 (5 bases). CDR3 length: 15 amino acids. The V gene's germline CDR1 is LNHNV and CDR2 YYDKDF (reference sequence). The germline V and J ends were trimmed by 7 bases and 4 bases, with 17 bases remaining between them. The CDR3 here is CATIHPGDGGNTIYF. For the CDR3, the DNA is TGTGCCACCATCCACCCGGGGGATGGAGGAAACACCATATATTTT.

This chain connects TRBV13 to TRBJ2-7; D is ambiguous. Germline V CDR1 and CDR2: PRHDT, FYEKMQ (reference sequence). With 0 bases removed from V and 11 bases from J, the gap between germline ends came to 14 bases. The CDR3 has 13 amino acids. The CDR3: CASSLGRTKLEYF. As DNA, the CDR3 is TGTGCCAGCAGCTTAGGGCGCACCAAGCTTGAGTACTTC.